This TCR beta chain originates from a study of identical twins. Study-wide results and limits: Out-of-frame TCR alpha sharing observed in monozygotic twins exceeded model estimates. For zero-insertion analyses, partial confounding could come from invariant MAIT and iNKT cells.

Through template switching, a universal primer site was introduced, and the cDNA contained unique molecular identifiers. TCRdb reprocessed the 5' RACE reads via MiXCR and lists one record per CDR3 protein. The table includes under 250,000 distinct CDR3 sequences, about a tenth detected once. With no exceptions, donors were healthy Caucasians. This clonotype appeared a few times. No antigen is known for it. The CDR3 contains 15 residues. The V gene's germline CDR1 is KGHSH and CDR2 LQKENI. Trimming took 2 bases from V and 8 from J; bases not matched to a gene: 6. This clonotype was sampled from a young woman in good health. What was sequenced was memory (CD45RO+) T cells sorted from blood. This chain links TRBV18 with TRBJ1-6; 7 bases map to TRBD1. DNA for the CDR3: TGTGCCAGCTCACCAACGCCAACAGGGGATTCACCCCTCCACTTT. This gives the protein CASSPTPTGDSPLHF.